What follows is one T cell receptor beta chain and its context. Generated by immunoSEQ multiplex PCR, the TCRdb table keeps only in-frame clones and is missing some. The data contain about 130,000 clones, 86% of them singletons. The data belong to a study of blood T cell repertoires in COVID-19. On the study more broadly: Collection of acute and convalescent COVID-19 samples took place in the United States, Italy and Spain. PBMCs, B-cell-depleted T cells, or T cells provided the cDNA or gDNA that made up the material.

In terms of age and location, participants ranged from roughly 18 to 90 years and lived in about two dozen US areas. Which cohort a participant joined came from the clinical history participants gave. V lost 1 base and J 0 bases, leaving 12 bases between the germline ends. The germline V gene encodes CDR1 SSHAT and CDR2 FNYEAQ (reference sequence). This CDR3 is built from 16 residues. The specimen was PBMCs or T cells enriched from blood (not recorded which). The receptor's source is a man aged 45-65 years who had recovered from COVID-19. This sequence joins TRBV7-7 and TRBJ2-5, with D possibly matching TRBD2 (6 bases). CDR3 bases: TGTGCCAGCAGCTTAGGCGGGATCCCGTACCAAGAGACCCAGTACTTC. This codes for CASSLGGIPYQETQYF.